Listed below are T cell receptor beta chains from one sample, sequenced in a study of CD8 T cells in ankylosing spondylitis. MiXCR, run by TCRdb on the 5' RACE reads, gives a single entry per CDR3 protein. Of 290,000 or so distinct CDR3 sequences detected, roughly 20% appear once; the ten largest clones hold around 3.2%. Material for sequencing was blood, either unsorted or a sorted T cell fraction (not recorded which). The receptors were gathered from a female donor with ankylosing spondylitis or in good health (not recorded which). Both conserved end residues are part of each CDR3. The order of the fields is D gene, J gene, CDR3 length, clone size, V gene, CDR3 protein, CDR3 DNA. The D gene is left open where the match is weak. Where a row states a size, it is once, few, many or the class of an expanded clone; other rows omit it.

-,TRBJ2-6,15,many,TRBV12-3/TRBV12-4,CASSYSRAYGDVLTF,TGTGCCAGCAGTTACAGCAGGGCGTACGGTGACGTCCTGACTTTC
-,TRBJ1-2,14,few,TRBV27,CASSFGRTPYGYTF,TGTGCCAGCAGTTTCGGCAGAACCCCCTATGGCTACACCTTC
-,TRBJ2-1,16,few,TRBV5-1,CASKTGFIRSYNEQFF,TGCGCCAGCAAGACGGGATTTATTCGCTCCTACAATGAGCAGTTCTTC
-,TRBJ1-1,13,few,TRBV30,CAWNYEFNTEAFF,TGTGCCTGGAACTACGAATTTAACACTGAAGCTTTCTTT
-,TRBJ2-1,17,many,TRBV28,CASSSPDGKSSYNEQFF,TGTGCCAGCAGTTCCCCGGACGGCAAGAGCTCCTACAATGAGCAGTTCTTC
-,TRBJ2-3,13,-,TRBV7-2,CASSLSEMDTQYF,TGTGCCAGCAGCTTATCGGAAATGGATACGCAGTATTTT
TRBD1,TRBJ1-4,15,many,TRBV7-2,CASSMTGTTNEKLFF,TGTGCCAGCAGCATGACAGGGACGACTAATGAAAAACTGTTTTTT
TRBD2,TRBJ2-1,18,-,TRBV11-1,CASSLRVGGTRGNYEQFF,TGTGCCAGCAGCCTACGAGTCGGGGGGACTCGAGGGAATTATGAGCAGTTCTTC
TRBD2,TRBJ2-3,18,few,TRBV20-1,CSAGQRRTSGRPIDTQYF,TGCAGTGCTGGTCAACGGCGGACTAGCGGGAGGCCCATAGATACGCAGTATTTT
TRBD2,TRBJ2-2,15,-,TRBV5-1,CASSPGGTNTGELFF,TGCGCCAGCAGCCCGGGGGGGACGAACACCGGGGAGCTGTTTTTT
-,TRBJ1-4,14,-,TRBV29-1,CSVEDAATNEKLFF,TGCAGCGTTGAAGATGCGGCAACTAATGAAAAACTGTTTTTT
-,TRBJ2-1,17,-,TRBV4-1,CASSQQGSAGVRNEQFF,TGCGCCAGCAGCCAGCAGGGGAGTGCGGGAGTCCGCAATGAGCAGTTCTTC
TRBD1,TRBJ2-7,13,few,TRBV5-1,CASIGTGGYEQYF,TGCGCCAGCATTGGGACAGGTGGATACGAGCAGTACTTC
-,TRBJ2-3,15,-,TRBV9,CASSIRDTGTDTQYF,TGTGCCAGCAGCATCCGGGACACGGGGACAGATACGCAGTATTTT
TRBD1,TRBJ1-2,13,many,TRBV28,CASRGQGARGYTF,TGTGCCAGCAGGGGACAGGGGGCGCGAGGCTACACCTTC
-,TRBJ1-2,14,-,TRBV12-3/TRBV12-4,CASTPDSAGYGYTF,TGTGCCAGCACCCCCGATTCGGCGGGCTATGGCTACACCTTC
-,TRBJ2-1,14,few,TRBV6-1,CASREPGSYNEQFF,TGTGCCAGCAGGGAACCCGGATCCTACAATGAGCAGTTCTTC
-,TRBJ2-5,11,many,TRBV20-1,CSARAAGTQYF,TGCAGTGCTAGAGCCGCAGGAACCCAGTACTTC
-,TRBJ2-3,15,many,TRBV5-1,CASSLVRPRGDTQYF,TGCGCCAGCAGCTTGGTGCGGCCTCGAGGAGATACGCAGTATTTT
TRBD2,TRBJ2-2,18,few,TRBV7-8,CASSLATLGREVTGELFF,TGTGCCAGCAGCTTAGCCACATTAGGACGGGAGGTTACCGGGGAGCTGTTTTTT
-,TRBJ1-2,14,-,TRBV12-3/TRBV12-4,CASSLRDGADGYTF,TGTGCCAGCAGTTTAAGGGACGGAGCCGATGGCTACACCTTC
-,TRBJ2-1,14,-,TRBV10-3,CAISERGGDNEQFF,TGTGCCATCAGTGAGCGGGGTGGGGACAATGAGCAGTTCTTC
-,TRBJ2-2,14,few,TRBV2,CASTLVPGTGELFF,TGTGCCAGCACCCTCGTCCCCGGCACCGGGGAGCTGTTTTTT
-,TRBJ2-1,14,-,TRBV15,CATSRGQLYNEQFF,TGTGCCACCAGCAGAGGACAGCTCTACAATGAGCAGTTCTTC
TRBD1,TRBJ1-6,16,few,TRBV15,CATSRDYRGKDSPLHF,TGTGCCACCAGCAGGGACTACAGGGGAAAGGATTCACCCCTCCACTTT
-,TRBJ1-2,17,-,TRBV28,CASMTSGRTSSVDGYTF,TGTGCCAGCATGACGAGTGGCAGGACGTCATCTGTTGATGGCTACACCTTC
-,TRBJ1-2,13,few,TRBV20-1,CSAAWTIREGYTF,TGCAGTGCTGCTTGGACAATTAGGGAGGGCTACACCTTC
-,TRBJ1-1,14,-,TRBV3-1,CASSLGMSSTEAFF,TGTGCCAGCAGCCTCGGGATGTCGAGCACTGAAGCTTTCTTT
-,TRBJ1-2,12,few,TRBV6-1,CAGGERLYGYTF,TGTGCCGGGGGTGAGCGGCTCTATGGCTACACCTTC
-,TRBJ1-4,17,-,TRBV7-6,CASSLWGGSTTNEKLFF,TGTGCCAGCAGCTTATGGGGGGGCTCGACTACTAATGAAAAACTGTTTTTT
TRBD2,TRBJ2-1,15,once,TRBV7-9,CASSFASGRVGGQFF,TGTGCCAGCAGCTTTGCAAGCGGGAGGGTAGGTGGGCAGTTCTTC
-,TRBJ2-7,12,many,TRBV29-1,CSVADRPYEQYF,TGCAGCGTCGCCGACAGGCCCTACGAGCAGTACTTC
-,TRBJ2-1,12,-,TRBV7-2,CASSLGFNEQFF,TGTGCCAGCAGCTTAGGTTTCAATGAGCAGTTCTTC
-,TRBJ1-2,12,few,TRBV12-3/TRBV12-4,CASSLEGRGYTF,TGTGCCAGCAGTTTGGAAGGCCGTGGCTACACCTTC
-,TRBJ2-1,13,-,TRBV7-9,CASLRASGNEQFF,TGTGCCAGTCTTCGGGCCTCCGGGAATGAGCAGTTCTTC
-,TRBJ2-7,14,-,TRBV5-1,CASSLRRSNYEQYF,TGCGCCAGCAGCTTGAGGCGGAGTAACTACGAGCAGTACTTC
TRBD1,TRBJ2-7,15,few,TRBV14,CASSQEGQGVYEQYF,TGTGCCAGCAGCCAAGAAGGGCAGGGGGTTTACGAGCAGTACTTC
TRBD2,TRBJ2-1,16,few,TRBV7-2,CASSSPTLAAYNEQFF,TGTGCCAGCAGCTCCCCGACACTAGCGGCTTACAATGAGCAGTTCTTC
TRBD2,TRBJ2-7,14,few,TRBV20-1,CSAGGLAGTYEQYF,TGCAGTGCTGGAGGACTAGCGGGCACCTACGAGCAGTACTTC
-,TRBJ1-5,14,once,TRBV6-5,CASSYPDSNQPQHF,TGTGCCAGCAGTTACCCTGATAGCAATCAGCCCCAGCATTTT
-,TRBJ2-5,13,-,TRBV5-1,CASSPGDVETQYF,TGCGCCAGCAGCCCGGGTGATGTTGAGACCCAGTACTTC
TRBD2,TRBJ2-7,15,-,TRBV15,CATSKEGLAGGEQYF,TGTGCCACCAGCAAAGAAGGACTAGCGGGAGGCGAGCAGTACTTC
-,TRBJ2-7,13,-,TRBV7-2,CASSSIASYEQYF,TGTGCCAGCAGCTCAATAGCGTCCTACGAGCAGTACTTC
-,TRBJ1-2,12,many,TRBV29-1,CSVELARKGYTF,TGCAGCGTTGAACTTGCCAGAAAGGGCTACACCTTC
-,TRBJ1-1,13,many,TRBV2,CASSEQGGTEAFF,TGTGCCAGCAGTGAACAGGGTGGCACTGAAGCTTTCTTT
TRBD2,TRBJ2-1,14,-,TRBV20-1,CSATSGRALDEQFF,TGCAGTGCTACCAGCGGGAGGGCCCTCGATGAGCAGTTCTTC
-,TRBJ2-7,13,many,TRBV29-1,CSTSTLGSYEQYF,TGCAGCACTTCGACCCTCGGAAGTTACGAGCAGTACTTC